This entry lists 31 T cell receptor beta chains sequenced from one sample in a study of long-term antiretroviral therapy in people with HIV. The immunoSEQ assay was v3.0, run at survey level. Repertoires were generated with immunoSEQ multiplex PCR, while TCRdb's copy carries only in-frame clones and drops some. The data hold some 30,000 clones, with around 97% observed a single time. The sequenced sample was unsorted PBMCs, obtained 7.6 years after starting antiretroviral therapy. These receptors were taken from a man younger than 40 with HIV.

The chain carries TRBV27 and TRBJ2-6; no clear D gene. The V end was cut by 3 bases, the J end by 0 bases, with 9 bases between. CDR3 length equals 16 residues. CDR1 is MNHEY, CDR2 SMNVEV, per germline (reference sequence). CDR3 region: CASSFPLFSGANVLTF. The CDR3 region has the DNA TGTGCCAGCAGTTTCCCGTTATTCTCTGGGGCCAACGTCCTGACTTTC.

This rearrangement joins TRBV5-1 to TRBJ2-3; D is unclear. This CDR3 is built from 14 residues. The ends were cut back, 0 bases at V and 1 base at J, with 6 bases in the middle. Germline CDR1 SGHRS, CDR2 YFSETQ. Here the CDR3 reads CASSLDGGTDTQYF. The CDR3, as DNA: TGCGCCAGCAGCTTGGACGGCGGCACAGATACGCAGTATTTT.

J is TRBJ1-1 and V is TRBV6-1; D may be TRBD1 (6 bases). The CDR3 loop spans 15 amino acids. Trimming stripped 3 bases from V and 6 bases from J, with 17 bases between. The V gene's germline CDR1 is MNHNS and CDR2 SASEGT. The CDR3 protein is CASSETYRVGAEAFF. DNA of the CDR3: TGTGCCAGCAGTGAGACCTACAGGGTAGGGGCTGAAGCTTTCTTT.

V usage is TRBV29-1 and J usage is TRBJ2-5; the match to TRBD2 covers 10 bases. Germline CDR1 is SQVTM and CDR2 is ANQGSEA. The CDR3 has 14 residues. The V segment lost 3 bases and the J segment 3 bases; nucleotides outside the gene matches: 4. CDR3 sequence: CSVEVLAGEETQYF. DNA for the CDR3: TGCAGCGTTGAGGTGCTAGCGGGAGAAGAGACCCAGTACTTC.

This sequence joins TRBV19 and TRBJ1-5, with unresolved D. The CDR3 loop spans 12 amino acids. Germline values: CDR1 LNHDA, CDR2 SQIVND (reference sequence). The germline V and J ends were trimmed by 6 bases and 5 bases, with 8 bases remaining between them. CDR3 in DNA: TGTGCCAGTAGGAGTGGTCATCAGCCCCAGCATTTT. The encoded protein is CASRSGHQPQHF.

The chain couples TRBV27 to TRBJ2-7; 7 bases map to TRBD1. The CDR3 runs to 14 residues. V shed 5 bases, J shed 3 bases, and the junction held 7 bases outside the gene matches. Germline V gene data show CDR1 as MNHEY and CDR2 as SMNVEV (reference sequence). The CDR3 sequence: CASSEYRGRYEQYF. CDR3 bases: TGTGCCAGCAGTGAATACAGGGGACGCTACGAGCAGTACTTC.

The chain combines TRBV7-9 with TRBJ1-3, with D tentatively TRBD1 (6 bases). The CDR3 is 14 residues long. Germline CDR1 and CDR2: SEHNR and FQNEAQ (reference sequence). V gave up 5 bases and J gave up 0 bases, with 8 bases separating them. In nucleotides, the CDR3 is TGTGCCAGCAGCAGGACAGTCTCTGGAAACACCATATATTTT. Translated, it gives CASSRTVSGNTIYF.

Worth noting for this clone: The same CDR3 is also encoded by other DNA sequences in this sample. This rearrangement joins TRBV6-5 to TRBJ2-7, with D perhaps TRBD1 (5 bases). Trimming pared 5 bases from V and 3 bases from J, leaving 8 bases between. The germline gives CDR1 MNHEY, CDR2 SVGAGI. This CDR3 has 12 residues. Here the CDR3 reads CASSRTGYEQYF. As DNA, the CDR3 is TGTGCCAGCAGTCGAACAGGCTACGAGCAGTACTTC.

The rearrangement uses TRBV4-2 and TRBJ1-2; D uncertain. The length of the CDR3 is 15 residues. Germline V gene lookup returns CDR1 LGHNA and CDR2 YNFKEQ. The V end lost 0 bases, the J end lost 4 bases, and 12 bases lay between the germline ends. In DNA form, the CDR3 reads TGTGCCAGCAGCCAAGATTTACAGAGGCGCTATGGCTACACCTTC. Protein: CASSQDLQRRYGYTF.

This chain connects TRBV19 to TRBJ1-5, with TRBD1 matching over 8 bases. The CDR3 covers 14 residues. Unmatched junction bases numbered 8, after V lost 9 bases and J lost 4 bases. Germline lookup yields CDR1 LNHDA and CDR2 SQIVND (reference sequence). CDR3 residues: CASHRDRMNQPQHF. In nucleotides, the CDR3 is TGTGCCAGCCACCGGGACAGGATGAATCAGCCCCAGCATTTT. Together with reference TRBV19 and TRBJ1-5, the CDR3 gives the full variable domain: DGGITQSPKYLFRKEGQNVTLSCEQNLNHDAMYWYRQDPGQGLRLIYYSQIVNDFQKGDIAEGYSVSREKKESFPLTVTSAQKNPTAFYLCASHRDRMNQPQHFGDGTRLSIL.

The chain recombines TRBV6-1 with TRBJ1-2, with 7 positions matching TRBD1. J was trimmed by 8 bases and V by 2 bases; bases with no gene match: 11. Germline V gene data show CDR1 as MNHNS and CDR2 as SASEGT. The CDR3 consists of 15 residues. The chain's CDR3 is CASSELAGQDIGYTF. The CDR3 bases are TGTGCCAGCAGTGAACTGGCAGGACAGGACATCGGCTACACCTTC.

This chain links TRBV12-2 with TRBJ1-5. TRBV12-2 is a known pseudogene. The CDR3 contains 17 residues. The CDR3 DNA reads as TGTGCAAGTCGCTTAGGTGGTGGGGTTAATAGCAATCAGCCCCAGCATTTT. It specifies CASRLGGGVNSNQPQHF.

The chain is built from TRBV7-9 and TRBJ2-7; maybe TRBD2 (5 bases). V dropped 4 bases and J dropped 0 bases, with 10 bases sitting between them. The length of the CDR3 is 14 residues. The germline V gene has CDR1 SEHNR and CDR2 FQNEAQ (reference sequence). The CDR3 DNA is TGTGCCAGCAGCTCGATGGAGGACTCCTACGAGCAGTACTTC. As protein: CASSSMEDSYEQYF.

The chain combines TRBV6-4 with TRBJ1-2; TRBD1 matches 8 bases. In germline, CDR1 is MRHNA, CDR2 SNTAGT. V trimming: 3 bases; J trimming: 4 bases; junction bases outside the gene matches: 4. The CDR3 loop spans 14 amino acids. CDR3 loop: CASSELDRVYGYTF. CDR3 bases: TGTGCCAGCAGTGAGTTGGACAGGGTCTATGGCTACACCTTC.

This rearrangement joins TRBV30 to TRBJ1-2; no definite D call. Germline lookup yields CDR1 GTSNPN and CDR2 SVGIG (reference sequence). Trimming cost V 3 bases and J 7 bases, with 24 bases left between them. This CDR3 has 16 amino acids. This CDR3 is CAWSPRRMGGNGGYTF. As DNA, the CDR3 is TGTGCCTGGAGCCCCAGGAGAATGGGAGGAAATGGTGGCTACACCTTC.

The rearrangement uses TRBV15 and TRBJ1-2; weak D call: TRBD1 (6 bases). V lost 3 bases and J 8 bases, leaving 7 bases between the germline ends. The CDR3 has 11 amino acids. Germline CDR1 LNHNV, CDR2 YYDKDF (reference sequence). DNA of the CDR3: TGTGCCACCAGCAGGGGGGGCGGCTACACCTTC. Translation gives CATSRGGGYTF.

The V and J genes are TRBV7-2 and TRBJ2-3, with 10 bases lining up with TRBD2. The CDR3 is made up of 15 amino acids. Germline-derived CDR1 and CDR2 are SGHTA and FQGNSA. Losses at the gene ends were 4 bases for V and 1 base for J; bases not matched to a gene: 2. This CDR3 is CASSSLAGGTDTQYF. The CDR3 nucleotides are TGTGCCAGCAGCTCCCTAGCGGGGGGCACAGATACGCAGTATTTT. Supplemented by reference TRBV7-2 and TRBJ2-3, the full variable domain reads GAGVSQSPSNKVTEKGKDVELRCDPISGHTALYWYRQSLGQGLEFLIYFQGNSAPDKSGLPSDRFSAERTGGSVSTLTIQRTQQEDSAVYLCASSSLAGGTDTQYFGPGTRLTVL.

The chain recombines TRBV2 with TRBJ2-1; D might be TRBD2 (5 bases). Trimming left V 5 bases short and J 1 base short, with 15 bases between. The length of the CDR3 is 16 residues. Germline V lookup: CDR1 SNHLY, CDR2 FYNNEI. The CDR3 here is CASSRGPLSSYNEQFF. In DNA form, the CDR3 reads TGTGCCAGCAGTCGCGGGCCATTGAGTTCCTACAATGAGCAGTTCTTC.

The V and J genes are TRBV29-1 and TRBJ1-4; D uncertain. CDR1 and CDR2 from the germline V gene are SQVTM and ANQGSEA. The CDR3 runs to 13 residues. V was cut by 4 bases and J by 1 base, with 7 bases left in between. The CDR3 region is CSVAVETNEKLFF. CDR3 coding DNA: TGCAGCGTTGCGGTAGAAACTAATGAAAAACTGTTTTTT.

V is TRBV4-3 and J is TRBJ1-5; 9 nucleotides match TRBD1. V dropped 1 base and J dropped 5; count of bases not matched to a gene: 0. The CDR3 runs 14 residues. CDR1 and CDR2 (germline): LGHNA, YSLEER. The CDR3 region is CASSQGDRDQPQHF. CDR3 DNA sequence: TGCGCCAGCAGCCAAGGGGACAGGGATCAGCCCCAGCATTTT.

The chain recombines TRBV6-5 with TRBJ1-3; tentative D call: TRBD1 (5 bases). The CDR3 extends over 15 amino acids. Trimming removed 6 bases at V and 0 bases at J, with 12 bases between. From germline, CDR1 is MNHEY and CDR2 SVGAGI. CDR3 residues: CASSIGTVSGNTIYF. Written as DNA, the CDR3 is TGTGCCAGCAGCATCGGGACCGTCTCTGGAAACACCATATATTTT.

The chain is built from TRBV28 and TRBJ1-5, with unresolved D. Trimming cost V 2 bases and J 6 bases, with 5 bases left between them. From germline, CDR1 is MDHEN and CDR2 SYDVKM. This CDR3 is built from 12 residues. The CDR3 here is CASSLVGQPQHF. The CDR3 nucleotides are TGTGCCAGCAGTTTAGTCGGTCAGCCCCAGCATTTT.

The V call is TRBV29-1, the J call TRBJ1-2; no clear D. This CDR3 has 12 amino acids. V dropped 3 bases and J dropped 4 bases, with 9 bases sitting between them. Germline V lookup: CDR1 SQVTM, CDR2 ANQGSEA. CDR3 coding DNA: TGCAGCGTTGACGAACCGTCCTATGGCTACACCTTC. Residues: CSVDEPSYGYTF.

The CDR3 DNA reads as TGTGCCAGCAGCTTAGCCCAGGGGGACACTGAAGCTTTCTTT. Protein: CASSLAQGDTEAFF. The genes are TRBV7-9 and TRBJ1-1, with 7 bases fitting TRBD1. The CDR3 is made up of 14 amino acids. The V gene end was trimmed by 0 bases and the J gene end by 3 bases; junction bases not matched to a gene: 1. Germline V gives CDR1 SEHNR, CDR2 FQNEAQ (reference sequence).

In this sample, this clone turned up once. J is TRBJ1-3 and V is TRBV13; D ambiguous. CDR1 is PRHDT and CDR2 is FYEKMQ in the germline V gene (reference sequence). The CDR3 runs to 14 residues. V lost 8 bases, J lost 4 bases, and 15 bases lay in between. The CDR3 DNA follows: TGTGCCAGCTCCCCTCTTTCGGGCGGAAACACCATATATTTT. Its translation is CASSPLSGGNTIYF. The full variable domain, in which reference TRBV13 and TRBJ1-3 provide the parts outside the CDR3, is AAGVIQSPRHLIKEKRETATLKCYPIPRHDTVYWYQQGPGQDPQFLISFYEKMQSDKGSIPDRFSAQQFSDYHSELNMSSLELGDSALYFCASSPLSGGNTIYFGEGSWLTVV.

This clone has only one observation. This chain uses TRBV2 with TRBJ2-3, with D tentatively TRBD1 (5 bases). Trimming shortened V by 8 bases and J by 0 bases, and 9 bases separated the two germline ends. This CDR3 region has 13 residues. Germline-derived CDR1 and CDR2 are SNHLY and FYNNEI. This CDR3 is CASDRGSTDTQYF. The CDR3 region has the DNA TGTGCCAGCGATAGGGGTAGCACAGATACGCAGTATTTT.

The chain carries TRBV4-2 and TRBJ2-3; 14 nucleotides match TRBD2. The CDR3 totals 16 residues. With 4 bases clipped from V and 4 bases from J, the junction kept 4 bases outside the gene matches. Germline lookup yields CDR1 LGHNA and CDR2 YNFKEQ. CDR3 DNA: TGTGCCAGCAGCCCGGGGACTAGCGGGAGAGCAGATACGCAGTATTTT. Its translation is CASSPGTSGRADTQYF.

The count of this clone is one. The genes are TRBV9 and TRBJ1-2; D call uncertain. Trimming cost V 3 bases and J 6 bases, with 18 bases left between them. Looked up from germline, CDR1 is SGDLS and CDR2 is YYNGEE. This CDR3 comprises 15 residues. This CDR3 reads CASSGGLPLNHGYTF. CDR3 in DNA: TGTGCCAGCAGCGGGGGTCTCCCTCTCAACCATGGCTACACCTTC.

The chain recombines TRBV4-2 with TRBJ2-7; D is undetermined. The CDR3 has 13 residues. Trimming removed 2 bases at V and 3 bases at J, with 8 bases between. CDR1 and CDR2 from the germline V gene are LGHNA and YNFKEQ. CDR3 residues: CASSQQSDYEQYF. The CDR3 nucleotides read TGTGCCAGCAGCCAACAGAGCGACTACGAGCAGTACTTC.

The rearrangement links TRBV5-1 to TRBJ2-3; no definite D call. This CDR3 comprises 12 residues. Germline V gene data show CDR1 as SGHRS and CDR2 as YFSETQ. V lost 0 bases and J 6 bases, leaving 5 bases between the germline ends. This chain's CDR3 is CASSLEGDTQYF. CDR3 in DNA: TGCGCCAGCAGCTTGGAAGGGGATACGCAGTATTTT.

CDR3 loop: CASSVFRGGGGYTF. CDR3 DNA: TGTGCCAGCAGCGTATTTAGGGGAGGAGGAGGCTACACCTTC. The chain combines TRBV9 with TRBJ1-2; the D gene is possibly TRBD1 (5 bases). The length of the CDR3 is 14 residues. Germline CDR1 is SGDLS and CDR2 is YYNGEE. V lost 1 base and J lost 8, with 15 bases in between. The full variable domain, completed using reference TRBV9 and TRBJ1-2, is DSGVTQTPKHLITATGQRVTLRCSPRSGDLSVYWYQQSLDQGLQFLIQYYNGEERAKGNILERFSAQQFPDLHSELNLSSLELGDSALYFCASSVFRGGGGYTFGSGTRLTVV.